Given below is one T cell receptor beta chain in context. The antigen remains undetermined. This entry comes from a study of shared clonotypes between healthy human individuals. In the naive CD8 group, cells lacked CD45RO and were positively selected for CCR7, so terminally differentiated effector memory CD45RA+ cells were left out. Only Caucasian adults living in Nashville, Tennessee made up the donor group. This CDR3 comprises 16 residues. Germline CDR1 WSHSY, CDR2 SAAADI. The V and J ends lost 6 bases and 6 bases respectively, with 20 bases between them. General observations from the study: Non-shared clonotypes showed lower generation probabilities than clonotypes common to all four donors.

The study ran the assay at deep level. Across several immunoSEQ plates, the genomic DNA of each subset was split evenly. Data came from immunoSEQ multiplex PCR; TCRdb stores just in-frame clones and leaves some out. Seen here are 1.5 million to 2.5 million clones, about 95% observed once, and the top ten hold roughly 1%. The specimen sequenced was naive CD8+ T cells sorted from blood. This clonotype was sampled from a man younger than 30 in good health. The chain has TRBV10-2 and TRBJ2-2; TRBD1 is a possible D gene (6 bases). The CDR3 sequence is CASREDPQGTSGELFF. CDR3 sequence (DNA): TGCGCCAGCAGAGAAGACCCTCAGGGGACGTCCGGGGAGCTGTTTTTT.